This T cell receptor (beta chain) was captured by sequencing in a study of shared clonotypes between healthy human individuals. In regard to this clone: Its antigen is not identified.

Germline V gives CDR1 SGHAT, CDR2 FQNNGV. The CDR3 has 15 residues. Trimming took 4 bases from V and 5 from J; bases not matched to a gene: 3. Study results and caveats: Even with large depth, rarefaction showed that sorted-subset sequencing was incomplete. Among the subsets, naive ones generally showed larger estimated richness than memory ones. Sampling used blood alone; tissue repertoires probably differ.

Only in-frame clones appear in the TCRdb table, and some are missing; sequencing was by immunoSEQ multiplex PCR. The table includes millions of clones, around nine tenths detected once. The receptor comes from a man in his late teens or twenties in good health. The rearrangement joins TRBV11-2 to TRBJ1-6; 9 positions agree with TRBD1. What was sequenced was naive CD4+ T cells sorted from blood. Stated subset: CD45RA+ positively selected. The CDR3 DNA follows: TGTGCCAGCAGCTCGGACAGGGGTGATAATTCACCCCTCCACTTT. Protein product: CASSSDRGDNSPLHF. Complete variable domain (other parts from reference TRBV11-2 and TRBJ1-6): EAGVAQSPRYKIIEKRQSVAFWCNPISGHATLYWYQQILGQGPKLLIQFQNNGVVDDSQLPKDRFSAERLKGVDSTLKIQPAKLEDSAVYLCASSSDRGDNSPLHFGNGTRLTVT.